The clone carrying this T cell receptor (beta chain) has a handful of counts. This record comes from a study of beta chain features in type 1 diabetes. About the study: In all, more than 90,000,000 sorted cells from all samples were analyzed.

Every isolated RNA sample was fully reverse transcribed, so sequencing captured expressed TCRB transcripts. Method: immunoSEQ multiplex PCR; TCRdb's copy keeps in-frame clones and lacks some. This table holds fewer than 500,000 clones, approximately 15% found once. The length of the CDR3 is 16 residues. The V and J ends lost 0 bases and 2 bases respectively, with 10 bases between them. The germline CDR1 and CDR2 sequences are LNHNV and YYDKDF (reference sequence). The chain employs TRBV15 and TRBJ2-2; unclear D gene. The source of this sequence is a young man in good health. Sequencing input: naive CD4+ T cells from blood. The CDR3 is CATSRDHGGNTGELFF. The CDR3 DNA reads as TGTGCCACCAGCAGAGATCATGGTGGCAACACCGGGGAGCTGTTTTTT.